This TCR beta chain was sequenced for a study of early T cells in non-severe SARS-CoV-2 infection. Across the study: The input, bulk RNA from unsorted whole blood, was sequenced, and chains were unpaired.

TCRdb re-called the 5' RACE reads through MiXCR, storing one row per CDR3 protein. Of tens of thousands of distinct CDR3 sequences in the sample, 8% to 13% were seen once. The V gene end was trimmed by 5 bases and the J gene end by 7 bases; junction bases not matched to a gene: 9. Germline lookup yields CDR1 MNHEY and CDR2 SVGAGI. This CDR3 is built from 14 residues. The sequencing sample was made of whole blood. The rearrangement joins TRBV6-5 to TRBJ2-7; 9 bases map to TRBD2. The sequence derives from an adult who was a healthcare worker with PCR-confirmed SARS-CoV-2 infection or an uninfected control (not recorded which). CDR3 amino acids: CASSIFSGSREQYF. As DNA, the CDR3 is TGTGCCAGCAGTATCTTTAGCGGGAGCCGTGAGCAGTACTTC.